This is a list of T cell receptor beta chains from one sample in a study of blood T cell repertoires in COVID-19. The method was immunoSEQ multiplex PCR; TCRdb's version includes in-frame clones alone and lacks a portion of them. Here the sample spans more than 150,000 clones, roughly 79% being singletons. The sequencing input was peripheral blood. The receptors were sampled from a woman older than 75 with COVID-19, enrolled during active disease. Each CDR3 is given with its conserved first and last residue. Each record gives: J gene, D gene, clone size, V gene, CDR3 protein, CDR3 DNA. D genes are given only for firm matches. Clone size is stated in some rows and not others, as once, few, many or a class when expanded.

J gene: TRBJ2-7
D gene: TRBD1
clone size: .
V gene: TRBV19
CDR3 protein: CASSIEGRGPDEQYF
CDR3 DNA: TGTGCCAGTAGTATCGAGGGCAGGGGGCCCGACGAGCAGTACTTC

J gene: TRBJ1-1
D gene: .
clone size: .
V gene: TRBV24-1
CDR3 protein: CATSDPGVAEAFF
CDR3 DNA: TGTGCCACCAGTGATCCAGGGGTAGCTGAAGCTTTCTTT

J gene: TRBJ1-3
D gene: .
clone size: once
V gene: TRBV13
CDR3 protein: CASSPSWGVSGNTIYF
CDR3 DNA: TGTGCCAGCAGCCCCTCCTGGGGGGTCTCTGGAAACACCATATATTTT

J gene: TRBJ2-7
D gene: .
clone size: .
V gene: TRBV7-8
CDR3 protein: CASSLRAQAGNEQYF
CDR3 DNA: TGTGCCAGCAGCTTACGCGCCCAAGCAGGGAACGAGCAGTACTTC

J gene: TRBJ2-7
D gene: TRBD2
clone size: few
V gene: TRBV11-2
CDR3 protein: CASSRTSGTSYEQYF
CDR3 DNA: TGTGCCAGCAGCCGGACTAGCGGGACCTCCTACGAGCAGTACTTC

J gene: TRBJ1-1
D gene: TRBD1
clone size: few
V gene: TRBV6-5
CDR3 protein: CASSSTGSGAEAFF
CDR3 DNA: TGTGCCAGCAGTTCGACAGGGTCGGGCGCTGAAGCTTTCTTT

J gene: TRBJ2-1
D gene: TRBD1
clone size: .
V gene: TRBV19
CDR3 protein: CASSPRPGQGDNEQFF
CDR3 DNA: TGTGCCAGTAGTCCTCGACCGGGACAGGGTGACAATGAGCAGTTCTTC

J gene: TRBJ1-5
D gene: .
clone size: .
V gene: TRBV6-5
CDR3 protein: CASSYSAELPQHF
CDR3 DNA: TGTGCCAGCAGTTACTCCGCAGAATTGCCCCAGCATTTT

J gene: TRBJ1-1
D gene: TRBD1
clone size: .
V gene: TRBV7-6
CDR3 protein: CASSPTGSKALRDTEAFF
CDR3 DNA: TGTGCCAGCAGCCCGACAGGGTCAAAAGCTCTCAGGGACACTGAAGCTTTCTTT

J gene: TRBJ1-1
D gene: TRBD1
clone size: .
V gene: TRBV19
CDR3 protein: CASGTGYTEAFF
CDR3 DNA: TGTGCCAGTGGGACAGGGTACACTGAAGCTTTCTTT

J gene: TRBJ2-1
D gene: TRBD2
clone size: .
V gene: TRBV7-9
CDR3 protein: CASTPRGLAGGTYNEQFF
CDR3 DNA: TGTGCCAGCACTCCTAGAGGGCTAGCGGGAGGGACTTACAATGAGCAGTTCTTC

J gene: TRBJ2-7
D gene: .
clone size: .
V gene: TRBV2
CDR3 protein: CATQIASGSEYEQYF
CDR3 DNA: TGTGCCACGCAGATAGCGAGCGGGTCCGAATACGAGCAGTACTTC

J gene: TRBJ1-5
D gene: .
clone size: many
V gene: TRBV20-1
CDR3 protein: CSASPGISNQPQHF
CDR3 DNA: TGCAGTGCTAGTCCCGGGATTAGCAATCAGCCCCAGCATTTT

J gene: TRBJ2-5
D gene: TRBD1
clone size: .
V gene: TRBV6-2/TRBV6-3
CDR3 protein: CASSYRGQGVQETQYF
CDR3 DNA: TGTGCCAGCAGTTATCGGGGACAGGGGGTCCAAGAGACCCAGTACTTC

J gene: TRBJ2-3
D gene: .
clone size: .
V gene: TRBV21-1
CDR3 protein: CASSARRDRAQSEDF
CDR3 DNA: TGTGCCAGCAGCGCCCGCCGGGACAGGGCCCAAAGTGAGGATTTT

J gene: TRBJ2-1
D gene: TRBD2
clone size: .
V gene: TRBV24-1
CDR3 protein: CATAHPGAAGALEEQFF
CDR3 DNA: TGTGCCACCGCGCACCCAGGGGCAGCGGGGGCCCTGGAGGAGCAGTTCTTC

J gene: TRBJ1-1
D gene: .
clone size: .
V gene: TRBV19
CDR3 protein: CASSIDSFTEAFF
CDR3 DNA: TGTGCCAGTAGTATCGACAGTTTCACTGAAGCTTTCTTT

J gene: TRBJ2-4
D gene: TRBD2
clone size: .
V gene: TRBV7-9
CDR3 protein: CASSPGTSGGFQNIQYF
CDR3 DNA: TGTGCCAGCAGCCCCGGGACTAGCGGGGGCTTCCAAAACATTCAGTACTTC

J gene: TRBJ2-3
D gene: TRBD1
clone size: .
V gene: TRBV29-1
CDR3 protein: CSVPGQGADTQYF
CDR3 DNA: TGCAGCGTGCCGGGACAGGGTGCAGATACGCAGTATTTT

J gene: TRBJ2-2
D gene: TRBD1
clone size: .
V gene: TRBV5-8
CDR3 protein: CASSTGQGIPLGGELFF
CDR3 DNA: TGTGCCAGCAGCACGGGACAGGGGATACCTCTGGGCGGGGAGCTGTTTTTT

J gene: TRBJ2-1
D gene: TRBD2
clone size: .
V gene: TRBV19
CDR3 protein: CASSIGPGGYNEQFF
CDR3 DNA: TGTGCCAGTAGTATAGGCCCGGGGGGGTACAATGAGCAGTTCTTC

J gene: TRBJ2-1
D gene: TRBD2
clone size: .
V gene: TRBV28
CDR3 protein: CASSPSLAGVGNEQFF
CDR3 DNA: TGTGCCAGCAGTCCCTCGCTAGCGGGAGTGGGCAATGAGCAGTTCTTC

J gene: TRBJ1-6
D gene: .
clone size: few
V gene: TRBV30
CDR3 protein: CAWSSAVRSPLHF
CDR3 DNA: TGTGCCTGGAGTTCCGCAGTTCGTTCACCCCTCCACTTT

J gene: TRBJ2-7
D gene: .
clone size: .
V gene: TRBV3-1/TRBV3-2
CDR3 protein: CASSHAGVSYEQYF
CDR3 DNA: TGTGCCAGCAGCCACGCAGGGGTCTCCTACGAGCAGTACTTC

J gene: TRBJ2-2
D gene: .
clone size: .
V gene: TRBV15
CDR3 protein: CATSRDRGRTGELFF
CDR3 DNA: TGTGCCACCAGCAGAGACAGGGGAAGGACCGGGGAGCTGTTTTTT

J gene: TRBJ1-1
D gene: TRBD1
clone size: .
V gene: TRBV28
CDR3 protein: CASRSTGGAFF
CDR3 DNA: TGTGCCAGCAGGTCGACAGGGGGAGCTTTCTTT

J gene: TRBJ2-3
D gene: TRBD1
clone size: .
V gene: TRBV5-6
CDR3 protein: CASSKGQGDTQYF
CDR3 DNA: TGTGCCAGCAGCAAGGGACAGGGGGATACGCAGTATTTT

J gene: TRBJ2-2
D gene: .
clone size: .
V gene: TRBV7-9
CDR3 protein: CASSSNRDIDRELFF
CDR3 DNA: TGTGCCAGCAGCTCCAACCGGGACATAGACCGGGAGCTGTTTTTT

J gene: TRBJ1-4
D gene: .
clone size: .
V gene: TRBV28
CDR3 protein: CASSLSGEGTNEKLFF
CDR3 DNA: TGTGCCAGCAGTTTATCTGGGGAGGGCACTAATGAAAAACTGTTTTTT

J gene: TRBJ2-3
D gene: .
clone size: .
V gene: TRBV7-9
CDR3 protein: CASSSGVRGTLTDTQYF
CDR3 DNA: TGTGCCAGCAGCTCGGGGGTACGGGGGACTCTCACAGATACGCAGTATTTT

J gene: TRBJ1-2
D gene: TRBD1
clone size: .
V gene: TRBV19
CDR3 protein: CASSRQTGNYGYTF
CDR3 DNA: TGTGCCAGTAGTAGGCAGACAGGGAACTATGGCTACACCTTC

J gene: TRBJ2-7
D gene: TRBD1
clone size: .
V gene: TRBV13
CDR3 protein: CASSGRGQGPYEQYF
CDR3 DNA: TGTGCCAGCAGCGGCCGGGGACAGGGGCCCTACGAGCAGTACTTC

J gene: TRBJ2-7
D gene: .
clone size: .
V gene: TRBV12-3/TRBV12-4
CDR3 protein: CASSPPFGEQYF
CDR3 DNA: TGTGCCAGCAGTCCGCCCTTCGGCGAGCAGTACTTC

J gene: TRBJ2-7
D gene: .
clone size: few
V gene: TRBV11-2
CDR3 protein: CASSNPWGREQYF
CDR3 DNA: TGTGCCAGCAGCAACCCTTGGGGGAGGGAGCAGTACTTC

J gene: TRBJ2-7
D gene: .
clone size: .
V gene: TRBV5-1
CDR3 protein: CASSLGANHEQYF
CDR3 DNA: TGCGCCAGCAGCTTGGGGGCTAACCACGAGCAGTACTTC

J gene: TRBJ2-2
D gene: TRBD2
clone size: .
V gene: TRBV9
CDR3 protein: CASSVVAGGFPTGELFF
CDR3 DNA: TGTGCCAGCAGCGTAGTTGCGGGGGGGTTCCCAACCGGGGAGCTGTTTTTT

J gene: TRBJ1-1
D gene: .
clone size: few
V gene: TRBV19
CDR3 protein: CASSIEGTLEAFF
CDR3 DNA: TGTGCCAGTAGTATTGAGGGAACACTTGAAGCTTTCTTT

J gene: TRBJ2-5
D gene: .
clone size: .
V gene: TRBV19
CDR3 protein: CASSRGTVGKTQYF
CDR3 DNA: TGTGCCAGTAGTCGGGGGACTGTTGGGAAGACCCAGTACTTC

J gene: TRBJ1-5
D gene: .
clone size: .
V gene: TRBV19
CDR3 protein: CASSIEVRQVNQPQHF
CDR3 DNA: TGTGCCAGTAGTATAGAGGTCCGACAAGTCAATCAGCCCCAGCATTTT

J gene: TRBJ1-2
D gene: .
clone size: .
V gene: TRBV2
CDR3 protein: CASSDLSAGVNVGGYTF
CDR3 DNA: TGTGCCAGCAGTGACCTTTCGGCAGGGGTTAACGTCGGTGGCTACACCTTC

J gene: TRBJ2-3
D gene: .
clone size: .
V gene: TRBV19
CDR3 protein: CASHQTGLTDTQYF
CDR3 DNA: TGTGCCAGCCATCAGACAGGCTTAACAGATACGCAGTATTTT

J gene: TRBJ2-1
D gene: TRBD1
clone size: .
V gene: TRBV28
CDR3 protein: CASRKGQGTGGQFF
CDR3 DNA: TGTGCCAGCAGGAAGGGACAGGGTACGGGGGGGCAGTTCTTC

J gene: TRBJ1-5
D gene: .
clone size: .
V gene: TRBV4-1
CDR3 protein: CASSQDPSASNQPQHF
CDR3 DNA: TGCGCCAGCAGCCAAGATCCCAGCGCCAGCAATCAGCCCCAGCATTTT

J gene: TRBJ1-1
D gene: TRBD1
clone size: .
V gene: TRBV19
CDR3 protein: CASSIRTGGMNTEAFF
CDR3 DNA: TGTGCCAGTAGTATAAGGACAGGGGGAATGAACACTGAAGCTTTCTTT

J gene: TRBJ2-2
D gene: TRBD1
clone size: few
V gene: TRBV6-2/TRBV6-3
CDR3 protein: CASSYSIGTGGEELFF
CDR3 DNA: TGTGCCAGCAGTTACTCGATCGGGACAGGGGGCGAGGAGCTGTTTTTT

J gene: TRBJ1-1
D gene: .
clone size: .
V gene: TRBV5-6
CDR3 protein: CATQDRKNTEAFF
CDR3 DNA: TGTGCCACCCAGGACAGAAAGAACACTGAAGCTTTCTTT

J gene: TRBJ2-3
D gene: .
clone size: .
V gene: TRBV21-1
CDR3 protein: CASSVGSAASPDTQYF
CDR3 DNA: TGTGCCAGCAGTGTCGGGTCTGCCGCTAGCCCAGATACGCAGTATTTT

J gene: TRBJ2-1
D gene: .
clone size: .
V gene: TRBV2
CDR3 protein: CASSEQPGSYNEQFF
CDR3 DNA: TGTGCCAGCAGTGAACAACCGGGATCCTACAATGAGCAGTTCTTC

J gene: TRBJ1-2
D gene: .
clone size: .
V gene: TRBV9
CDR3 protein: CASSARQESYGYTF
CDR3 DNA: TGTGCCAGCAGCGCCAGACAGGAGAGCTATGGCTACACCTTC

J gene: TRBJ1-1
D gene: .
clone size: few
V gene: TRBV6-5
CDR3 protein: CASKRQPHMNTEAFF
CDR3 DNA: TGTGCCAGCAAAAGACAGCCTCACATGAACACTGAAGCTTTCTTT

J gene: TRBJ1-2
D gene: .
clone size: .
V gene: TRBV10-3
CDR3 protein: CAISESVTYGYTF
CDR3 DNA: TGTGCCATCAGTGAGTCGGTAACTTATGGCTACACCTTC

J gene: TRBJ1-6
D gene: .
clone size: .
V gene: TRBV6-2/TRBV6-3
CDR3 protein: CASSGHTFYNSPLHF
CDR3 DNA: TGTGCCAGCAGTGGTCACACCTTCTATAATTCACCCCTCCACTTT

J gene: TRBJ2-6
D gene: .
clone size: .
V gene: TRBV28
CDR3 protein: CASSPAGAGANVLTF
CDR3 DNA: TGTGCCAGCAGTCCCGCCGGGGCTGGGGCCAACGTCCTGACTTTC

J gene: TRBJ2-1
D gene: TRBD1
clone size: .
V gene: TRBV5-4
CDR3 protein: CASSPGQGVHNEQFF
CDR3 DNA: TGTGCCAGCAGCCCGGGACAGGGGGTTCACAATGAGCAGTTCTTC

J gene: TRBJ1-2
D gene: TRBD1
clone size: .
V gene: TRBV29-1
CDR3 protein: CSVEEDRQYGYTF
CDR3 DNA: TGCAGCGTTGAGGAGGACAGGCAGTATGGCTACACCTTC

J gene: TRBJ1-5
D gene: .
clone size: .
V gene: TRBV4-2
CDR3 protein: CASSQAGLGGGDQPQHF
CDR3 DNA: TGTGCCAGCAGCCAAGCGGGACTGGGGGGTGGGGATCAGCCCCAGCATTTT

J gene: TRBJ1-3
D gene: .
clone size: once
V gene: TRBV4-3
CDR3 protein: CASSRGEGSFGNTIYF
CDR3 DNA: TGCGCCAGCAGCCGGGGGGAGGGCAGTTTTGGAAACACCATATATTTT

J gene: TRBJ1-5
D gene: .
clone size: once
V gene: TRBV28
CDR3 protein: CASREVRGIGGPQHF
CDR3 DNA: TGTGCCAGCAGGGAAGTCAGGGGAATAGGAGGGCCCCAGCATTTT

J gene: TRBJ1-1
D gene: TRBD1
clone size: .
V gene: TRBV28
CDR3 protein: CASSLFGTGDPEAFF
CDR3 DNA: TGTGCCAGCAGTTTATTCGGGACAGGGGACCCTGAAGCTTTCTTT

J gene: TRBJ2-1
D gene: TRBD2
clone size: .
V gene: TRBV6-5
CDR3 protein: CASRRGLAGDNEQFF
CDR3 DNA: TGTGCCAGCAGAAGGGGGCTAGCGGGAGACAATGAGCAGTTCTTC